This T cell receptor beta chain was obtained from a study of T cell responses to AZD1222 COVID-19 vaccine. Across the whole study: Investigators merged groups given second doses at roughly 4 or roughly 12 weeks.

The table came from immunoSEQ multiplex PCR; TCRdb's copy has only in-frame clones and leaves some out. The sample includes about 120,000 clones, about 87% of them seen just once. This clone has a single count. Its target is unknown. Findings and limits, study-wide: Most donors were white British, females outnumbered males, and clonal diversity was possibly underestimated. Repertoire sampling happened only post peak T cell response. Regions 160-218 and 743-854 held dominance among vaccine-associated CD4 TCRs, which spanned spike.

The sequencing used peripheral blood, collected on day 0 of AZD1222 vaccination. The receptor was isolated from an adult in good health.

The CDR3 nucleotides are TGTGCCATCAGTGGGGTTTATTTCAGGGACAATCAGCCCCAGCATTTT. Translation gives CAISGVYFRDNQPQHF. This sequence joins TRBV10-3 and TRBJ1-5; the D gene is possibly TRBD1 (5 bases). Germline V gene data show CDR1 as ENHRY and CDR2 as SYGVKD. This CDR3 contains 16 residues. V gave up 4 bases and J gave up 3 bases, with 16 bases separating them.